The 2 T cell receptor beta chains listed next were all sequenced from one sample in a study of T-cell reconstitution after alpha-beta-depleted transplantation in children. Researchers prepared the TCRbeta library using unique molecular identifiers, the study reports. Using its own MiXCR run on the PCR reads, TCRdb lists one record per CDR3 protein. This sample has about half a million distinct CDR3 sequences, with around an eighth found just once. Sequencing was performed on PBMCs from the stem cell graft donor, taken from the stem cell graft. Receptor source: a human donor who donated a stem cell graft to a child with combined immunodeficiency.

This clonotype was detected only a few times. The chain is built from TRBV7-9 and TRBJ2-2; the D is unclear. The CDR3 sequence is 15 residues long. Between the trimmed V and J ends, which lost 1 base and 3 bases, there was a span of 9 bases. Germline CDR1 is SEHNR and CDR2 is FQNEAQ (reference sequence). CDR3 bases: TGTGCCAGCAGCTTAGGGTTCCGGGACACCGGGGAGCTGTTTTTT. Residues: CASSLGFRDTGELFF.

Ten or more counts support this clonotype. The chain employs TRBV20-1 and TRBJ2-3; 10 bases are a match to TRBD2. In germline, CDR1 is DFQATT, CDR2 SNEGSKA (reference sequence). The CDR3 length is 15 residues. The V and J ends lost 0 bases and 5 bases, in that order; junction bases with no gene match: 5. The CDR3 spells CSARDLASGGDTQYF. CDR3 nucleotide sequence: TGCAGTGCTAGAGATCTGGCTAGCGGGGGAGATACGCAGTATTTT.